The 7 T cell receptor beta chains given below trace back to one sample, sequenced in a study of T cells in Graves' hyperthyroidism and ophthalmopathy. It was RNA transcripts that yielded the amplified TCR beta CDR3 regions. The HTBI primer set served for first-round RT-PCR of the TCR CDR3. TCRdb passed the multiplex PCR reads through MiXCR, listing each CDR3 protein once. The sample shows roughly 300,000 distinct CDR3 sequences, roughly 13% of them seen only once. The sequencing input was blood. Receptor source: a woman in her twenties or thirties with Graves' hyperthyroidism.

This clonotype turned up a few times. The chain joins TRBV15 to TRBJ2-5; TRBD2 matches 9 bases. Per the germline V gene, CDR1 is LNHNV and CDR2 is YYDKDF (reference sequence). The CDR3 has 15 residues. The junction had 5 bases not matched to a gene; V was cut back by 1 base and J by 5 bases. DNA for the CDR3: TGTGCCACCAGCAGAGCCTTAGCGGGAGAGGAGACCCAGTACTTC. This gives the protein CATSRALAGEETQYF.

The chain joins TRBV3-1 to TRBJ2-5; TRBD1 or TRBD2 may be the D gene (5 bases each). CDR1 and CDR2 from the germline V gene are LGHDT and YNNKEL (reference sequence). The V gene lost 8 bases and the J gene lost 5 bases, with 15 bases spanning the gap. The CDR3 consists of 13 residues. Here the CDR3 DNA reads TGTGCCAGCCGGGGCCCGACGTTCGAGACCCAGTACTTC. This sequence encodes CASRGPTFETQYF.

This rearrangement joins TRBV28 to TRBJ1-4; no clear D gene. Per germline, CDR1 MDHEN and CDR2 SYDVKM. There are 14 residues in the CDR3. The ends were cut back, 6 bases at V and 7 bases at J, with 15 bases in the middle. CDR3 coding DNA: TGTGCCAGCAGGGACCAAGACGGGAGTGAAAAACTGTTTTTT. Residues: CASRDQDGSEKLFF.

This clonotype was picked up many times. This chain joins TRBV30 and TRBJ2-5, with 12 bases lining up with TRBD2. Germline loops: CDR1 GTSNPN, CDR2 SVGIG (reference sequence). This CDR3 contains 16 residues. V lost 0 bases, J lost 1 base, and 3 bases stayed unmatched. Here the CDR3 DNA reads TGTGCCTGGAGTGTAACTAGCGGGAGGACCCAAGAGACCCAGTACTTC. Translating gives CAWSVTSGRTQETQYF.

This clonotype was recorded at least ten times. The V gene is TRBV28, the J gene TRBJ1-1; D perhaps matches TRBD1 (6 bases). Germline V CDR1 and CDR2: MDHEN, SYDVKM. The CDR3 is made up of 12 amino acids. V lost 8 bases, J lost 2 bases, and 9 bases lay in between. The CDR3 region has the DNA TGTGCCAGCGGGACACCCAACACTGAAGCTTTCTTT. Protein product: CASGTPNTEAFF.

This clonotype has a count of ten or more. The chain carries TRBV12-3 or TRBV12-4 and TRBJ1-4; weak D call: TRBD1 (6 bases). The length of the CDR3 is 13 residues. V was clipped by 3 bases and J by 14 bases, with 16 bases between them. The CDR3 DNA reads as TGTGCCAGCAGTTTTGGGGGGGGCCCTATTCTGTTTTTT. Residues: CASSFGGGPILFF.

This clonotype was found a few times. This chain joins TRBV6-1 and TRBJ1-5; 9 nucleotides match TRBD1. J was trimmed by 16 bases and V by 6 bases; bases with no gene match: 7. CDR3 length equals 11 residues. Germline-derived CDR1 and CDR2 are MNHNS and SASEGT. CDR3 nucleotides: TGTGCCAGCAGGGCCGACAGGGGGAAACATTTT. Translated, it gives CASRADRGKHF.